These 10 T cell receptor beta chains share one sample of origin, sequenced in a study of blood T cell repertoires in COVID-19 (dated by TCRdb to 2020 to 2022). Receptors were amplified or captured by the immunoSEQ multiplex PCR assay. TCRdb obtained this table from immuneACCESS and retained in-frame rearrangements with V and J assigned. These tables miss some clones; where compared with another copy, unresolved V genes account for less than half of the shortfall, and the remainder is unexplained. Here the sample has around 140,000 clones; about 87% occur a single time. The ten biggest clones cover 10% of the sample. The specimen was peripheral blood. The receptors come from a man aged 50-60 years with acute or convalescent COVID-19.

This chain links TRBV4-1 with TRBJ2-5; tentatively, D is TRBD2 (6 bases). This CDR3 is built from 15 residues. The V gene's germline CDR1 is MGHRA and CDR2 YSYEKL. Trimming removed 0 bases from V and 10 bases from J, with 18 bases in between. CDR3 loop: CASSQDESGVTYQYF. DNA of the CDR3: TGCGCCAGCAGCCAAGATGAATCGGGGGTAACTTACCAGTACTTC.

This chain links TRBV7-2 with TRBJ1-5; TRBD1 matches 8 bases. Trimming cost V 3 bases and J 8 bases; bases outside gene matches: 6. This CDR3 is built from 14 residues. CDR1 is SGHTA and CDR2 is FQGNSA in the germline V gene. The CDR3 region is CASSLNRGLKPQHF. CDR3 bases: TGTGCCAGCAGCTTGAACAGGGGGTTAAAGCCCCAGCATTTT.

This clone was observed once. The chain employs TRBV7-9 and TRBJ2-7; TRBD1 is a possible D gene (5 bases). The CDR3 is 12 residues long. CDR1 SEHNR and CDR2 FQNEAQ come from the germline V gene (reference sequence). V gave up 4 bases and J gave up 5 bases, with 9 bases separating them. CDR3 sequence reads: CASSSDSHEQYF. CDR3 coding DNA: TGTGCCAGCAGCTCCGACAGCCACGAGCAGTACTTC.

The chain is built from TRBV27 and TRBJ2-5, with a tentative D call TRBD2 (6 bases). The germline V gene encodes CDR1 MNHEY and CDR2 SMNVEV (reference sequence). CDR3 length: 13 residues. Trimming pared 6 bases from V and 5 bases from J, leaving 13 bases between. The CDR3 DNA follows: TGTGCCAGCAGGGCGGGGCCAGGGGAGACCCAGTACTTC. Translation gives CASRAGPGETQYF.

The rearrangement joins TRBV18 to TRBJ1-2; a possible D gene is TRBD1 (5 bases). This CDR3 has 13 amino acids. Germline CDR1 is KGHSH and CDR2 is LQKENI. V lost 3 bases to trimming and J lost 5 bases, with 10 bases between them. The CDR3 DNA reads TGTGCCAGCTCACCTGCGGGGGATTATGGCTACACCTTC. Encoded protein: CASSPAGDYGYTF.

The count of this clone is one. The V call is TRBV7-2, the J call TRBJ2-7; 9 bases align to TRBD2. CDR1 and CDR2 from the germline V gene are SGHTA and FQGNSA. The CDR3 is 15 amino acids. J lost 1 base, V lost 5 bases, and 6 bases had no gene match. CDR3 sequence: CASSPRTSASYEQYF. The CDR3 region has the DNA TGTGCCAGCAGCCCCAGGACTAGCGCATCCTACGAGCAGTACTTC.

The chain carries TRBV28 and TRBJ1-1, with no clear D. V gave up 3 bases and J gave up 0 bases, with 11 bases separating them. This CDR3 has 15 amino acids. Per the germline V gene, CDR1 is MDHEN and CDR2 is SYDVKM. In DNA, the CDR3 is TGTGCCAGCAGTTTTGTCCCTCCTATGAACACTGAAGCTTTCTTT. Its protein product is CASSFVPPMNTEAFF.

The rearrangement joins TRBV18 to TRBJ2-7, with 10 bases fitting TRBD2. The CDR3 extends over 14 amino acids. V lost 6 bases and J lost 3; bases outside the gene matches: 5. The germline V gene has CDR1 KGHSH and CDR2 LQKENI. This chain's CDR3 is CASSGGLALYEQYF. The CDR3 nucleotides read TGTGCCAGCTCGGGGGGACTAGCGCTCTACGAGCAGTACTTC.

This chain links TRBV27 with TRBJ1-1; TRBD1 agrees at 7 bases. CDR1 and CDR2 from the germline V gene are MNHEY and SMNVEV (reference sequence). The CDR3 sequence is 14 residues long. The ends lost 6 bases at V and 1 base at J; junction bases unmatched: 5. The CDR3 reads CASSRDRPNTEAFF. The CDR3 bases are TGTGCCAGCAGCAGGGACAGACCGAACACTGAAGCTTTCTTT.

The chain carries TRBV6-5 and TRBJ2-1; 7 bases agree with TRBD1. Germline V gene lookup returns CDR1 MNHEY and CDR2 SVGAGI. Germline trimming cut 2 bases from V and 4 bases from J; bases unmatched to any gene: 8. This CDR3 spans 16 amino acids. CDR3 in DNA: TGTGCCAGCAGTTACAGGGACAGATGGGGTTACAATGAGCAGTTCTTC. Its protein is CASSYRDRWGYNEQFF.